This TCR beta chain was obtained from a study of T cell changes during pregnancy in multiple sclerosis (dated by TCRdb to 2018 to 2020). About the full investigation: The study looked at changes in the T cell repertoire across pregnancy in women with multiple sclerosis.

To prepare the library, the immunoSEQ multiplex PCR assay was applied. What TCRdb holds here is the immuneACCESS table cut down to in-frame rearrangements. Part of the clones is not present; checked against another copy, under half of the missing clones reflect an unresolved V gene, and the others are unexplained. The sample includes around 80,000 clones, with 94% observed a single time. The top ten hold roughly 0.9% of the sample. V loses 7 bases at its end and J loses 0 bases; junction bases beyond the gene matches: 5. CDR1 and CDR2, per the germline V gene, are MDHEN and SYDVKM. From cysteine to phenylalanine, the CDR3 is 15 amino acids long. Just the 45-base CDR3 DNA is kept, in frame starting at base 1. As for this clone: Which antigen it targets is not known. Base-call qualities are not available, and no considerably larger clone is one nucleotide away.

Sequences were derived from peripheral blood, sampled in the second trimester of pregnancy. The receptor comes from a female donor in good health, enrolled as a control in a pregnancy study. The rearranged segments are TRBV28 and TRBJ2-7; the junction holds 11 bases that match TRBD1. The bases read TGTGCCAGCACTTATGGGACAGGGGGCTCCTACGAGCAGTACTTC. It specifies CASTYGTGGSYEQYF.